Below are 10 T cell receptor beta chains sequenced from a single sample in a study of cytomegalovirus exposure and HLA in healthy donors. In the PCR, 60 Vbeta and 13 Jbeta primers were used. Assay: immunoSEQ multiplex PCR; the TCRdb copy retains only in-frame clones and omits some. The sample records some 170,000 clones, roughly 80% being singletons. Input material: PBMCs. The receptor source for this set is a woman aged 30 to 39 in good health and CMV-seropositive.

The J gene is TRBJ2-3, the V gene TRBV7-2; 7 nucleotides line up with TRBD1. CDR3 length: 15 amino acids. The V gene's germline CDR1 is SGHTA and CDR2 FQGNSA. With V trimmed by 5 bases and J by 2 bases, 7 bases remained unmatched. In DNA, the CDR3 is TGTGCCAGCAGCACCGGGACAGCTTTCACAGATACGCAGTATTTT. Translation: CASSTGTAFTDTQYF.

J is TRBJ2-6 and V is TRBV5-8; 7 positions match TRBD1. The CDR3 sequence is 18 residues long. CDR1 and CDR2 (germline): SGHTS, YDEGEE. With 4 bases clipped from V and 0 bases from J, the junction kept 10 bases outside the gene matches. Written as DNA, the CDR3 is TGTGCCAGCAGCCTACCGACAGGGACCCCCTCTGGGGCCAACGTCCTGACTTTC. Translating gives CASSLPTGTPSGANVLTF.

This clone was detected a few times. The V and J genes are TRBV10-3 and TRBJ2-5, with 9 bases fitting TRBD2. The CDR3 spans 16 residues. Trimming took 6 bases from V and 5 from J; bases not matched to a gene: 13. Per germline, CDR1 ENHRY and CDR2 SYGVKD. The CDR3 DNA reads TGTGCCATCAGCCAGCTTGAGGCTAGCGGGGTGGAGACCCAGTACTTC. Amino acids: CAISQLEASGVETQYF.

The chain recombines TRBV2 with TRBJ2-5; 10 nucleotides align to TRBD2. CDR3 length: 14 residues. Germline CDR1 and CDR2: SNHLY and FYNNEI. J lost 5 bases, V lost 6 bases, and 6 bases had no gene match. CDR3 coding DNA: TGTGCCAGCAGGGCCGGGACTAGCGCCGAGACCCAGTACTTC. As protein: CASRAGTSAETQYF.

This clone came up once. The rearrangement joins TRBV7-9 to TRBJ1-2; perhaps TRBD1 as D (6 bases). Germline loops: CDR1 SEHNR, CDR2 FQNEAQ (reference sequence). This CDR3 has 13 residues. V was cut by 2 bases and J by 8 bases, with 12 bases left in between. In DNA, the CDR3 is TGTGCCAGCAGCTTATCCTACAGGGACGGCTACACCTTC. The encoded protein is CASSLSYRDGYTF.

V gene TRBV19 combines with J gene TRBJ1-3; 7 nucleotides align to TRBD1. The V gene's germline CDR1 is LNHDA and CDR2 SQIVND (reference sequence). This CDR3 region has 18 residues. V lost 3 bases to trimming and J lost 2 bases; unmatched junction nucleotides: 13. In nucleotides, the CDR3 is TGTGCCAGTAGTATCAGGGGGTGGGAACGGTCGGCTGGAAACACCATATATTTT. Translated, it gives CASSIRGWERSAGNTIYF. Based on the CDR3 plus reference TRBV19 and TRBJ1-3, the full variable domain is DGGITQSPKYLFRKEGQNVTLSCEQNLNHDAMYWYRQDPGQGLRLIYYSQIVNDFQKGDIAEGYSVSREKKESFPLTVTSAQKNPTAFYLCASSIRGWERSAGNTIYFGEGSWLTVV.

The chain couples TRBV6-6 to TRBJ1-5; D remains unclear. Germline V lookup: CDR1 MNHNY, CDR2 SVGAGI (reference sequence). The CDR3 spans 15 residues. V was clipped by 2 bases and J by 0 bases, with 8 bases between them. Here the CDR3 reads CASSYPGYSNQPQHF. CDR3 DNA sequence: TGTGCCAGCAGTTACCCGGGATATAGCAATCAGCCCCAGCATTTT.

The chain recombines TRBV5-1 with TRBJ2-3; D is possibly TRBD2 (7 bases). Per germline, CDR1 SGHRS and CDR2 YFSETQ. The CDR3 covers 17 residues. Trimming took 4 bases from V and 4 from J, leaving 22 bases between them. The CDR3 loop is CASSLGAGTGGADTQYF. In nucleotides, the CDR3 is TGCGCCAGCAGCCTGGGTGCGGGGACGGGGGGCGCAGATACGCAGTATTTT.

The CDR3 region has the DNA TGTGCCAGCAGCCGACAGGGAACGAACACTGAAGCTTTCTTT. It translates to CASSRQGTNTEAFF. This chain links TRBV7-3 with TRBJ1-1; 7 bases align to TRBD1. Trimming cost V 5 bases and J 1 base; bases outside gene matches: 4. Germline CDR1 is SGHTA and CDR2 is FQGTGA. There are 14 residues in the CDR3.

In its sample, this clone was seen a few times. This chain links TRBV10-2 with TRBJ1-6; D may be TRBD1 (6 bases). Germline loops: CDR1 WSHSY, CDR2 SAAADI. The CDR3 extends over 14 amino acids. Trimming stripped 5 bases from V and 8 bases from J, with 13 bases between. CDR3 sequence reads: CASSRGGRDSPLHF. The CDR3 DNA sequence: TGCGCCAGCAGTAGGGGGGGACGAGATTCACCCCTCCACTTT.